The 18 T cell receptor beta chains reported below all come from one sample, sequenced in a study of PD-1 blockade in classical Hodgkin lymphoma. Each patient relapsed following autologous stem cell transplantation, and prior brentuximab vedotin exposure differed. Produced via immunoSEQ multiplex PCR; TCRdb's table is partial and in-frame only. The table lists 6,800 or so clones, around three quarters of them singletons. The starting material was peripheral blood mononuclear cells (PBMCs), obtained at baseline. These receptors were obtained from a human donor with classical Hodgkin lymphoma.

The rearrangement links TRBV18 to TRBJ1-1; no firm D call. CDR3 length equals 11 residues. With 6 bases removed from V and 3 bases from J, the gap between germline ends came to 5 bases. Germline V lookup: CDR1 KGHSH, CDR2 LQKENI. In nucleotides, the CDR3 is TGTGCCAGCTCCCCGTACACTGAAGCTTTCTTT. It codes for CASSPYTEAFF.

V is TRBV25-1 and J is TRBJ2-2, with a tentative D call TRBD1 (5 bases). Trimming stripped 11 bases from V and 1 base from J, with 17 bases between. This CDR3 region has 15 residues. Germline V CDR1 and CDR2: MGHDK, SYGVNS. CDR3 DNA sequence: TGTGCCCCTCCTATCCCACAGGTGAACACCGGGGAGCTGTTTTTT. This gives the protein CAPPIPQVNTGELFF.

The gene calls are TRBV9 and TRBJ2-5, with D tentatively TRBD1 or TRBD2 (5 bases each). There are 13 residues in the CDR3. Trimming pared 3 bases from V and 5 bases from J, leaving 11 bases between. Germline V CDR1 and CDR2: SGDLS, YYNGEE. The CDR3 region is CASSGTWGETQYF. The CDR3 region has the DNA TGTGCCAGCAGCGGAACGTGGGGGGAGACCCAGTACTTC.

This clone came up once. V usage is TRBV10-1 and J usage is TRBJ2-2, with D perhaps matching TRBD2 (6 bases). The germline CDR1 and CDR2 sequences are WNHNN and SYGVQD (reference sequence). The V and J ends lost 5 bases and 4 bases respectively, with 11 bases between them. The CDR3 covers 14 residues. Written as DNA, the CDR3 is TGCGCCAGCAGTAAACTAGCTAGCACCGGGGAGCTGTTTTTT. It translates to CASSKLASTGELFF.

For this clone: The sample carries other DNA sequences with the same CDR3. This chain joins TRBV6-5 and TRBJ1-2, with 8 positions matching TRBD1. Germline loops: CDR1 MNHEY, CDR2 SVGAGI. The CDR3 totals 16 residues. V dropped 0 bases and J dropped 7; count of bases not matched to a gene: 10. The CDR3 reads CASSYSSRGPTGGYTF. CDR3 in DNA: TGTGCCAGCAGTTACTCATCCAGGGGGCCGACAGGTGGCTACACCTTC.

The chain has TRBV5-4 and TRBJ1-1; no firm D call. The CDR3 covers 13 residues. V was trimmed by 2 bases and J by 1 base, leaving 6 bases between them. Germline V lookup: CDR1 SGHNT, CDR2 YYREEE (reference sequence). For the CDR3, the DNA is TGTGCCAGCAGCTTTAGGGAGAACACTGAAGCTTTCTTT. Its protein product is CASSFRENTEAFF.

The V call is TRBV29-1, the J call TRBJ2-5; D is undetermined. Germline V gene data show CDR1 as SQVTM and CDR2 as ANQGSEA. Trimming left V 1 base short and J 5 bases short, with 11 bases between. The CDR3 extends over 13 amino acids. CDR3 in DNA: TGCAGCGTTGAAGCTTCGGTAGCTGAGACCCAGTACTTC. As protein: CSVEASVAETQYF.

V usage is TRBV6-5 and J usage is TRBJ2-7, with 8 bases fitting TRBD1. Trimming cost V 5 bases and J 1 base; bases outside gene matches: 7. In germline, CDR1 is MNHEY, CDR2 SVGAGI. The CDR3 is 15 amino acids. The CDR3 DNA reads TGTGCCAGCAGTGCACGGACAGGGAGGTCCTACGAGCAGTACTTC. It yields the protein CASSARTGRSYEQYF.

This chain links TRBV5-1 with TRBJ2-6; no clear D gene. V shed 5 bases and J shed 0 bases, with 9 bases lying between them. The CDR3 totals 15 residues. CDR1 is SGHRS and CDR2 is YFSETQ in the germline V gene. CDR3 sequence (DNA): TGCGCCAGCAGGATAGAGAGCTCTGGGGCCAACGTCCTGACTTTC. This gives the protein CASRIESSGANVLTF.

The chain recombines TRBV4-3 with TRBJ2-2; D call uncertain. Germline V lookup: CDR1 LGHNA, CDR2 YSLEER. The CDR3 spans 16 residues. Trimming took 2 bases from V and 6 from J, leaving 16 bases between them. CDR3 nucleotides: TGCGCCAGCAGCCAATTCCCGAACATTGACGCCGGGGAGCTGTTTTTT. This sequence encodes CASSQFPNIDAGELFF.

The V call is TRBV27, the J call TRBJ2-5; perhaps TRBD1 as D (5 bases). Between the trimmed V and J ends, which lost 0 bases and 7 bases, there was a span of 15 bases. Germline V CDR1 and CDR2: MNHEY, SMNVEV (reference sequence). CDR3 length: 15 amino acids. The CDR3 sequence is CASSLSNPGRGTQYF. The CDR3, as DNA: TGTGCCAGCAGTTTATCGAATCCAGGAAGGGGGACCCAGTACTTC.

This clone has only a few counts. J is TRBJ1-1 and V is TRBV5-1; D perhaps matches TRBD1 (5 bases). From germline, CDR1 is SGHRS and CDR2 YFSETQ. Trimming pared 0 bases from V and 3 bases from J, leaving 12 bases between. The CDR3 length is 15 residues. In DNA form, the CDR3 reads TGCGCCAGCAGCTTGGGGGATAGGGGCCACACTGAAGCTTTCTTT. As protein: CASSLGDRGHTEAFF.

This chain links TRBV7-7 with TRBJ2-1; D is possibly TRBD1 (6 bases). Germline loops: CDR1 SSHAT, CDR2 FNYEAQ (reference sequence). CDR3 length equals 13 residues. V lost 5 bases, J lost 5 bases, and 10 bases lay in between. The CDR3 nucleotides read TGTGCCAGCAGCCGCGGACAGAACAATGAGCAGTTCTTC. Translating it yields CASSRGQNNEQFF.

In DNA, the CDR3 is TGTGCCAGCAGCCTAGAAGGGTATACGCAGTATTTT. Protein: CASSLEGYTQYF. The chain recombines TRBV9 with TRBJ2-3; D is uncertain. CDR3 length: 12 amino acids. CDR1 is SGDLS and CDR2 is YYNGEE in the germline V gene. The V end was cut by 4 bases, the J end by 7 bases, with 10 bases between.

The chain recombines TRBV30 with TRBJ2-1; 8 nucleotides match TRBD2. Germline V gene data show CDR1 as GTSNPN and CDR2 as SVGIG (reference sequence). There are 12 residues in the CDR3. V lost 4 bases, J lost 9 bases, and 5 bases stayed unmatched. The CDR3: CAWTSGWGEQFF. The CDR3 nucleotides read TGTGCCTGGACTAGCGGGTGGGGTGAGCAGTTCTTC. Complete variable domain (other parts from reference TRBV30 and TRBJ2-1): SQTIHQWPATLVQPVGSPLSLECTVEGTSNPNLYWYRQAAGRGLQLLFYSVGIGQISSEVPQNLSASRPQDRQFILSSKKLLLSDSGFYLCAWTSGWGEQFFGPGTRLTVL.

This CDR3 reads CASSYGETGNTIYF. The CDR3 nucleotides are TGTGCCAGCAGCTACGGAGAGACTGGAAACACCATATATTTT. The chain uses TRBV11-2 and TRBJ1-3; D gene ambiguous. CDR3 length equals 14 residues. The V end lost 4 bases, the J end lost 2 bases, and 9 bases lay between the germline ends. CDR1 and CDR2 (germline): SGHAT, FQNNGV.

The chain joins TRBV7-2 to TRBJ2-7; D might be TRBD1 (5 bases). The CDR3 sequence is 15 residues long. Looked up from germline, CDR1 is SGHTA and CDR2 is FQGNSA. V lost 4 bases and J lost 4, with 17 bases in between. CDR3 nucleotides: TGTGCCAGCAGCTGGTCTAGGCAGGGTTTGTACGAGCAGTACTTC. It yields the protein CASSWSRQGLYEQYF.

This chain connects TRBV15 to TRBJ2-7; D might be TRBD1 (5 bases). The ends were cut back, 3 bases at V and 2 bases at J, with 11 bases in the middle. There are 14 residues in the CDR3. From germline, CDR1 is LNHNV and CDR2 YYDKDF (reference sequence). CDR3 protein: CATSRDTGPYEQYF. The CDR3 nucleotides are TGTGCCACCAGCAGGGATACAGGACCCTACGAGCAGTACTTC.